These T cell receptor beta chains were read from a single sample in a study of blood T cells in healthy people across ages. In TCRdb, the 5' RACE reads were re-called with MiXCR into one record per CDR3 protein. In the table there are around 1,100,000 distinct CDR3 sequences, roughly two fifths of which are singletons. The specimen was blood. The receptor source for this set is a man aged 18-30 years in good health. Each CDR3 is given with its conserved first and last residue. Each record gives: D gene, J gene, V gene, CDR3 length, clone size, CDR3 DNA, CDR3 protein. D genes are given only for firm matches. Not all rows give a size; the values are once, few, many and, for expanded clones, a class.

D gene: TRBD1; J gene: TRBJ2-3; V gene: TRBV7-2; CDR3 length: 17; clone size: -; CDR3 DNA: TGTGCCAGCAGCCCAAGGGCACAGGGGGCTTCCACAGATACGCAGTATTTT; CDR3 protein: CASSPRAQGASTDTQYF
D gene: -; J gene: TRBJ1-2; V gene: TRBV9; CDR3 length: 13; clone size: many; CDR3 DNA: TGTGCCAGCTCAGCGGCAGGGGCCTATGGCTACACCTTC; CDR3 protein: CASSAAGAYGYTF
D gene: -; J gene: TRBJ1-4; V gene: TRBV14; CDR3 length: 14; clone size: -; CDR3 DNA: TGTGCCAGCAGCGATGCAGGTTTCTATGAAAAACTGTTTTTT; CDR3 protein: CASSDAGFYEKLFF
D gene: -; J gene: TRBJ1-1; V gene: TRBV6-2/TRBV6-3; CDR3 length: 14; clone size: -; CDR3 DNA: TGTGCCAGCAGTTTCGGACTCCTGAACACTGAAGCTTTCTTT; CDR3 protein: CASSFGLLNTEAFF
D gene: TRBD2; J gene: TRBJ2-7; V gene: TRBV20-1; CDR3 length: 14; clone size: -; CDR3 DNA: TGCAGTGCAACTAGCGGATCCTACTCCTACGGGCAGTACTTC; CDR3 protein: CSATSGSYSYGQYF
D gene: -; J gene: TRBJ1-3; V gene: TRBV7-2; CDR3 length: 14; clone size: -; CDR3 DNA: TGTGCCAGCAGCCCATTTGGGGTGGGGAACACCATATATTTT; CDR3 protein: CASSPFGVGNTIYF
D gene: -; J gene: TRBJ2-7; V gene: TRBV29-1; CDR3 length: 13; clone size: many; CDR3 DNA: TGCAGCGTTGAGTATGCAGGGGATTACGAGCAGTACTTC; CDR3 protein: CSVEYAGDYEQYF
D gene: -; J gene: TRBJ1-5; V gene: TRBV7-6; CDR3 length: 15; clone size: few; CDR3 DNA: TGTGCCAGCAGCTTATTCCAGGGCGTTCATCAGCCCCAGCATTTT; CDR3 protein: CASSLFQGVHQPQHF
D gene: TRBD1; J gene: TRBJ1-1; V gene: TRBV25-1; CDR3 length: 15; clone size: -; CDR3 DNA: TGTGCCAGCAGTTCCGGGACAGGGTTTGTGACTGAAGCTTTCTTT; CDR3 protein: CASSSGTGFVTEAFF
D gene: -; J gene: TRBJ1-4; V gene: TRBV14; CDR3 length: 13; clone size: -; CDR3 DNA: TGTGCCAGCAGCCGAGTTCGGGGGGGTGAACTGTTTTTT; CDR3 protein: CASSRVRGGELFF
D gene: -; J gene: TRBJ1-2; V gene: TRBV12-3/TRBV12-4; CDR3 length: 14; clone size: many; CDR3 DNA: TGTGCCAGCAGTTTATCCGGGACGCCCTATGGCTACACCTTC; CDR3 protein: CASSLSGTPYGYTF
D gene: TRBD1; J gene: TRBJ2-7; V gene: TRBV6-4; CDR3 length: 16; clone size: -; CDR3 DNA: TGTGCCAGCAGTGACTCCAAGACAGGGATGAACTACGAGCAGTACTTC; CDR3 protein: CASSDSKTGMNYEQYF
D gene: -; J gene: TRBJ1-1; V gene: TRBV3-1; CDR3 length: 15; clone size: -; CDR3 DNA: TGTGCCAGCAGCGCCATTGATCGAACTCGGTCTGAAGCTTTCTTT; CDR3 protein: CASSAIDRTRSEAFF
D gene: -; J gene: TRBJ1-1; V gene: TRBV6-2/TRBV6-3; CDR3 length: 13; clone size: -; CDR3 DNA: TGTGCCAGCACCCGACCCGCGGGGGCTGAAGCTTTCTTT; CDR3 protein: CASTRPAGAEAFF
D gene: TRBD1; J gene: TRBJ1-1; V gene: TRBV5-5; CDR3 length: 15; clone size: -; CDR3 DNA: TGTGCCAGCAGCTTGAACAGGGGGAGGGGAACTGAAGCTTTCTTT; CDR3 protein: CASSLNRGRGTEAFF
D gene: TRBD2; J gene: TRBJ2-3; V gene: TRBV12-3/TRBV12-4; CDR3 length: 18; clone size: once; CDR3 DNA: TGTGCCAGCAAGGGACCCCGGGACTACCAGCTTTACACAGATACGCAGTATTTT; CDR3 protein: CASKGPRDYQLYTDTQYF
D gene: -; J gene: TRBJ2-7; V gene: TRBV10-3; CDR3 length: 14; clone size: -; CDR3 DNA: TGTGCCATCAGTGCGGTGGACAAACCCTACGAGCAGTACTTC; CDR3 protein: CAISAVDKPYEQYF
D gene: -; J gene: TRBJ1-5; V gene: TRBV9; CDR3 length: 14; clone size: few; CDR3 DNA: TGTGCCAGCAGCGCGGCCCATAGCAATCAGCCCCAGCATTTT; CDR3 protein: CASSAAHSNQPQHF
D gene: -; J gene: TRBJ2-3; V gene: TRBV20-1; CDR3 length: 17; clone size: -; CDR3 DNA: TGCAGTGCTAGCCCACAGGGCGGTCGAGGGTTCACAGATACGCAGTATTTT; CDR3 protein: CSASPQGGRGFTDTQYF
D gene: -; J gene: TRBJ2-5; V gene: TRBV5-1; CDR3 length: 14; clone size: -; CDR3 DNA: TGCGCCAGCAGCCCAGGGATAGGACAGGAGACCCAGTACTTC; CDR3 protein: CASSPGIGQETQYF
D gene: -; J gene: TRBJ2-5; V gene: TRBV29-1; CDR3 length: 11; clone size: -; CDR3 DNA: TGCAGCGTTGTGCCGTCCAATGAGCAGTACTTC; CDR3 protein: CSVVPSNEQYF
D gene: -; J gene: TRBJ2-1; V gene: TRBV6-5; CDR3 length: 14; clone size: -; CDR3 DNA: TGTGCCAGCAGTTCATCGACTCTACGCCTGGAGCAGTTCTTC; CDR3 protein: CASSSSTLRLEQFF
D gene: TRBD1; J gene: TRBJ1-5; V gene: TRBV6-2/TRBV6-3; CDR3 length: 18; clone size: once; CDR3 DNA: TGTGCCAGCAGTTACCCGGGACAGGGGGCTATTTGGAATCAGCCCCAGCATTTT; CDR3 protein: CASSYPGQGAIWNQPQHF
D gene: -; J gene: TRBJ1-2; V gene: TRBV7-2; CDR3 length: 12; clone size: -; CDR3 DNA: TGTGCCAGCAGCTTTGGCCAGAGCGGCTACACCTTC; CDR3 protein: CASSFGQSGYTF
D gene: -; J gene: TRBJ1-1; V gene: TRBV7-9; CDR3 length: 17; clone size: -; CDR3 DNA: TGTGCCAGCAGCTCCCCCCCTCAGGCGACTCTGAACACTGAAGCTTTCTTT; CDR3 protein: CASSSPPQATLNTEAFF
D gene: TRBD2; J gene: TRBJ2-1; V gene: TRBV7-2; CDR3 length: 16; clone size: once; CDR3 DNA: TGTGCCAGCAGCCCCGACGGCGGGGGGACCTACAATGAGCAGTTCTTC; CDR3 protein: CASSPDGGGTYNEQFF
D gene: -; J gene: TRBJ1-5; V gene: TRBV27; CDR3 length: 14; clone size: once; CDR3 DNA: TGTGCCAGCAGTTTAGGTTTTTCCTGGGGGCCCCAGCATTTT; CDR3 protein: CASSLGFSWGPQHF
D gene: -; J gene: TRBJ1-1; V gene: TRBV5-1; CDR3 length: 14; clone size: -; CDR3 DNA: TGCGCCAGCAGCTGGAGAGGGGGGGGCACTGAAGCTTTCTTT; CDR3 protein: CASSWRGGGTEAFF